This entry is about one TCR beta chain. Its cognate antigen is unknown. CDR1 and CDR2 (germline): SGHDT, YYEEEE. Germline trimming cut 4 bases from V and 5 bases from J; bases unmatched to any gene: 7. This CDR3 has 16 amino acids. The data belong to a study of T cell responses to AZD1222 COVID-19 vaccine. General study results and limits: Repertoires in all cases were sampled only once the peak T cell response had passed. Reports say nearly half of spike-specific TCRs go after unmutated variant regions.

TCRdb's copy holds only in-frame clones and misses some; the assay was immunoSEQ multiplex PCR. Here the sample spans approximately 99,000 clones, approximately 89% being singletons. V is TRBV5-6 and J is TRBJ2-1, with 12 bases that match TRBD2. The TCR comes from an adult in good health. Sequencing was performed on peripheral blood, taken on day 0 of MenACWY control vaccination. The CDR3 protein is CASSEERLAGDNEQFF. The DNA for the CDR3 is TGTGCCAGCAGCGAAGAACGACTAGCGGGGGACAATGAGCAGTTCTTC.